This T cell receptor (beta chain) was identified in a study of massively parallel sequencing of T cell beta chains (dated by TCRdb to about 2009). Background for the entire study: Using 5'-RACE, Illumina short-read sequencing and a dedicated short-read assembly strategy, the study profiled the diversity of human TCR beta CDR3 in peripheral blood.

What the research found in general, with its limitations: The reported gene usage frequencies may have been skewed by preferential PCR amplification of some TRBV and TRBJ sequences. CDR3 beta length spanned 21 to 81 nucleotides, with a peak at 45 nucleotides. Across the 33,664 distinct clonotypes, single-copy clonotypes accounted for roughly 70% of clonotypes yet represented only about 19% of assemblies. Only roughly 23,000 (approximately 67%) of the clonotypes could be assigned a unique TRBV gene. Since the RNA was pooled from many donors, the results show population-average clonotype abundance and not the repertoire of any individual. Most clonotypes (about 65% of the roughly 30,000) were supported by a single sequence read, by which apparent diversity could in principle be inflated. By subsampling, clonotype counts were shown to rise linearly with read number, indicating that sequencing depth was far from saturation. TRBV usage was found to range from less than 0.013% for TRBV17 to 21% to 30% for TRBV20-1, and TRBJ usage was found to range from about 1.5% for TRBJ2-6 to roughly 17% for TRBJ2-1.

The donor pool comprised some 350 males and about 160 females, all aged roughly 18 to 40 years. Peripheral leukocyte polyA+ RNA was isolated from around 180 liters of pooled peripheral blood. A commercial mRNA preparation from normal human peripheral blood leukocytes pooled from around 580 individuals was used as the starting material. The sample was run on an Illumina Genome Analyzer II. After two rounds of nested PCR using TRBC1/TRBC2-specific primers, a RACE product of roughly 520 bp was obtained and then gel-purified. First-strand cDNA was made with a TRBC-specific primer plus a template-switching oligonucleotide, which provided a 5' anchor for RACE. The RACE amplicon was too long for direct short-read sequencing, so it was concatemerized by ligation and sheared by sonication. PAGE was used to isolate a size fraction of 100 to 300 bp, and that fraction then underwent shotgun sequencing on the Illumina platform. Sequencing on an Illumina GAII produced 18.8 million 36-nt reads and 21.7 million 50-nt single-end reads in separate runs. For the original study's pipeline: Assembly of the 35 million to 45 million pooled reads was done with iSSAKE, using the parameters -m 15, -o 2 and -r 0.7. Reads that aligned to the ends of Ensembl TRBV gene predictions and carried unmatched junctional bases were used to seed de novo CDR3 beta assemblies. Clonotype abundance was estimated from the count of matching assembled contigs rather than from raw read depth. After some 2,000 (around 5.9%) of the assembled clonotypes were removed for having in-frame stop codons, roughly 34,000 productive clonotypes remained. Sanger sequencing of cloned RACE products gave 250 to 350 unique TCR sequences, and 60% to 80% of them were also found in the Illumina assembly. TCRdb reanalyzed the raw reads on its own, using fastp at Q25 for trimming and MiXCR for clone calling, and kept in-frame beta chains. One record per CDR3 amino acid sequence lists the most common genes and DNA. TCRdb, not the original authors, processed these V and J calls. Across this sample there are under 4,500 distinct CDR3 sequences, with around 40% seen only once. The ten largest clones capture about 3% of the sample.

Regarding this clonotype: Which antigen it targets is not known. No base-level quality is on record; no much larger clone is a single base apart.

For this chain, trimming is 2 bases at the V end and 4 bases at the J end, and the number of junction bases without a gene match is 2. Counted from cysteine to phenylalanine, this CDR3 has 14 amino acids. Only the CDR3 DNA is retained, 42 bases long and in frame from the first base. CDR1 SGHRS and CDR2 YFSETQ were looked up in the germline V gene. This TCR was sampled from a pool of human donors in good health; the sample was commercial RNA pooled from many donors. The V and J segments used are TRBV5-1 and TRBJ2-7; 11 bases in the junction line up with TRBD1. Source material: commercial RNA from peripheral blood pooled from many donors. The CDR3 reads CASSFGTGGYEQYF. In nucleotides, the sequence is TGCGCCAGCAGCTTCGGGACAGGGGGTTACGAGCAGTACTTC. With the portions outside the CDR3 filled from the reference TRBV5-1 and TRBJ2-7 genes, the complete variable region becomes KAGVTQTPRYLIKTRGQQVTLSCSPISGHRSVSWYQQTPGQGLQFLFEYFSETQRNKGNFPGRFSGRQFSNSRSEMNVSTLELGDSALYLCASSFGTGGYEQYFGPGTRLTVT.